This entry concerns a single T cell receptor (beta chain). This clonotype was observed once. It has no known antigen specificity. The record has no base qualities; no much larger clone is one base away. One read provides weak support. Its CDR3 holds 17 amino acids, cysteine through phenylalanine. Here the CDR3 DNA is all that survives: 51 bases in frame from base 1. CDR1 LGHNT and CDR2 FRNRAP are derived from the germline V gene. The V end loses 5 bases and the J end loses 0 bases, and a stretch of 17 bases separates them. RNA was extracted using the RNeasy kit, and roughly 0.45 to 1 microgram was reverse transcribed with random hexamers. The immunoSEQ multiplex PCR assay, which covers 54 Vbeta and 13 Jbeta segments, was used to amplify TCR beta CDR3 regions. PCR amplification bias was corrected by using a synthetic template baseline for primer optimization and computational correction. On the authors' methods: Reads were assigned to V, D and J genes according to IMGT and analyzed in immunoSEQ Analyzer, with only productive sequences retained. Clonality was computed as one minus Shannon entropy normalized by log2 of the number of productive unique sequences. For each patient and control, public and private clones were evaluated within the 100 most prevalent clones. A clone was defined as Susac-specific if it was absent from the healthy and MS cohorts, from 1052 published viral clones and from other ImmuneACCESS disease sequences. TCRdb reworked the public reads: Q25 trimming with fastp, MiXCR clone assembly, productive beta chains retained. When rows share a CDR3 protein, they turn into one entry using the most common DNA and genes. The V and J calls were not made by the authors but by TCRdb's processing. The sample table records approximately 76,000 distinct CDR3 sequences; roughly 94% of these occur just once. 0.3% to 0.4% of the sample rests with the top ten.

The sample is drawn from a study of CD8 T cells in Susac syndrome (dated by TCRdb to the late 2010s). The study in broad terms: Whether CD8+ T cell activation and differentiation in Susac syndrome was antigen driven was tested using repertoire sequencing. The clonality of the CD8+ T cell repertoire was compared across approximately 11 healthy donors, some 14 Susac syndrome patients and roughly 16 multiple sclerosis patients.

Here is what the overall study found, with its caveats: The number of individuals in the TCR sequencing and HLA analysis was recognized as being relatively small.

Peripheral blood CD8+ and CD4+ T cells from healthy donors, Susac syndrome patients and multiple sclerosis patients were profiled by high-throughput TCR beta sequencing. The multiple sclerosis controls were treatment-naive patients whose relapsing-remitting disease, either stable or active, fulfilled the revised McDonald criteria. Bulk CD8+ and CD4+ T cells were purified by magnetic negative isolation, whereas CD8+ TEMRA cells were enriched by FACS. Blood was collected in EDTA tubes and processed within 24 hours, with PBMCs isolated through density gradient centrifugation. PBMCs destined for TCR sequencing were cryopreserved in liquid nitrogen and later thawed in a 37 °C water bath. A purity of at least 90% was achieved for sorted or isolated CD4+, CD8+ and CD8+ TEMRA cells.

The chain joins TRBV12-5 to TRBJ1-5; the D gene cannot be resolved reliably. The clonotype comes from a human donor with multiple sclerosis. Input material: CD8+ T cells from PBMCs. The CDR3 has the sequence CASGASDDVYSNQPQHF. Read as DNA, the sequence is TGTGCTAGTGGTGCCAGTGACGACGTTTATAGCAATCAGCCCCAGCATTTT.